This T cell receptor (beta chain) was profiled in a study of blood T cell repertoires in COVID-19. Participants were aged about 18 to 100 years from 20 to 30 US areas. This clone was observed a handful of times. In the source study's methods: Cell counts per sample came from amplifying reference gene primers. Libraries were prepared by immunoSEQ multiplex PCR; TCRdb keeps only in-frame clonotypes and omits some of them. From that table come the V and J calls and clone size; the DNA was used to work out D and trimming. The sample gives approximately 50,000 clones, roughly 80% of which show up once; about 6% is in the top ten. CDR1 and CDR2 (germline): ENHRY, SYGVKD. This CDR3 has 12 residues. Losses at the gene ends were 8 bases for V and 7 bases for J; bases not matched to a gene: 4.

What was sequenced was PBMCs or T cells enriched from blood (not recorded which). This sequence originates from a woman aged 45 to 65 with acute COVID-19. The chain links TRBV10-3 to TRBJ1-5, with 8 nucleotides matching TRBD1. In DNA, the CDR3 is TGTGCCATCCAGGGGGCAGGACAGCCCCAGCATTTT. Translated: CAIQGAGQPQHF.